Listed below are T cell receptor beta chains from one sample, sequenced in a study of blood T cell repertoires in COVID-19. This table comes from immunoSEQ multiplex PCR, and its TCRdb copy is limited to in-frame clones, with some not included. Among 340,000 or so clones listed, around nine tenths were seen once. Specimen: peripheral blood. These receptors were collected from a man in his fifties or sixties with active or convalescent COVID-19. Both conserved end residues are part of each CDR3. D genes are given only for firm matches. Clone sizes are given selectively: once, few, many, or a class where the clone is expanded.

clone_size	j_call	d_call	v_call	cdr3_nt	cdr3_aa
-	TRBJ1-1	-	TRBV12-3/TRBV12-4	TGTGCCAGCAGTCTGACAGAGACTTCTGAAGCTTTCTTT	CASSLTETSEAFF
-	TRBJ1-2	-	TRBV6-5	TGTGCCAGCAGTCCCCCGGGAAGCTATGGCTACACCTTC	CASSPPGSYGYTF
-	TRBJ1-5	-	TRBV19	TGTGCCAGTAGTATTCGAGGTCCAAGCAATCAGCCCCAGCATTTT	CASSIRGPSNQPQHF
-	TRBJ1-6	-	TRBV3-1/TRBV3-2	TGTGCCAGCAGCCAACGGCGGAATCATAATTCACCCCTCCACTTT	CASSQRRNHNSPLHF
-	TRBJ2-6	-	TRBV28	TGTGCCAGCAGTCCCCAGGGCTCTGGGGCCAACGTCCTGACTTTC	CASSPQGSGANVLTF
-	TRBJ1-2	-	TRBV4-1	TGCGCCAGCAGCCAAGAAAGGCAGGGGTACTATGGCTACACCTTC	CASSQERQGYYGYTF
-	TRBJ1-4	-	TRBV25-1	TGTGCCAGCAGTGAATTTCGGGGGGCGAATGAAAAACTGTTTTTT	CASSEFRGANEKLFF
-	TRBJ1-1	TRBD1	TRBV27	TGTGCCAGCAGGGCGCCCAACAGGGGCGACACTGAAGCTTTCTTT	CASRAPNRGDTEAFF
-	TRBJ1-2	TRBD1	TRBV25-1	TGTGCCAGCAGTGAAGCGGGACAGGGGGCACATGGCTACACCTTC	CASSEAGQGAHGYTF
-	TRBJ2-6	TRBD1	TRBV2	TGTGCCAGCAGTTTACAGGGGTTCTCTGGGGCCAACGTCCTGACTTTC	CASSLQGFSGANVLTF
-	TRBJ2-7	TRBD2	TRBV9	TGTGCCAGCAGCAAGGGACTAGCGGTAAACGAGCAGTACTTC	CASSKGLAVNEQYF
-	TRBJ2-5	-	TRBV28	TGTGCCAGCAGTTTCTATCATAAAGCAGAGACCCAGTACTTC	CASSFYHKAETQYF
-	TRBJ2-7	TRBD2	TRBV30	TGTGCCTGGAGTGTACGTAGCGGGAGTTCGCATTGCTTC	CAWSVRSGSSHCF
-	TRBJ2-7	-	TRBV6-5	TGTGCCAGCAGTTACTCGAATGTCAGGGCCTACGAGCAGTACTTC	CASSYSNVRAYEQYF
-	TRBJ1-2	TRBD1	TRBV27	TGTGCCAGCAGTCCCAGGACAGGGGGTTATGGCTACACCTTC	CASSPRTGGYGYTF
-	TRBJ2-3	-	TRBV27	TGTGCCAGCAGTGCGAGGCGGGACGGAGATACGCAGTATTTT	CASSARRDGDTQYF
-	TRBJ1-2	-	TRBV20-1	TGCAGTGCTAGAGGGCGGAATGGCTACACCTTC	CSARGRNGYTF
once	TRBJ1-4	-	TRBV9	TGTGCCAGCTCCAGGGGAGGGGCAAATGAAAAACTGTTTTTT	CASSRGGANEKLFF
-	TRBJ1-1	-	TRBV4-2	TGTGCCAGCAGCCAACCACAGGGTTTAACTGAAGCTTTCTTT	CASSQPQGLTEAFF
-	TRBJ1-1	-	TRBV3-1/TRBV3-2	TGTGCCAGCAGCCAATCCAGGGAAGCTTTCTTT	CASSQSREAFF
once	TRBJ1-2	TRBD1	TRBV6-5	TGTGCCAGCAGTTACTCGGACAGGGTATGGGGTGGCTACACCTTC	CASSYSDRVWGGYTF
-	TRBJ1-5	TRBD1	TRBV28	TGTGCCAGCAGTGACCATACCCGGGACAGGTTAAATCAGCCCCAGCATTTT	CASSDHTRDRLNQPQHF
-	TRBJ1-5	TRBD1	TRBV24-1	TGTGCCACCAGTGAAACTACAGGGGCAGGTGGCGGTCAGCCCCAGCATTTT	CATSETTGAGGGQPQHF
-	TRBJ2-7	-	TRBV7-7	TGTGCTAGCAGCTTACGTTTAGCCTACGAGCAGTACTTC	CASSLRLAYEQYF
-	TRBJ2-2	-	TRBV4-2	TGTGCCAGCAGCCAAGTGGTAGGAGCGAACACCGGGGAGCTGTTTTTT	CASSQVVGANTGELFF
once	TRBJ1-6	-	TRBV5-1	TGCGCCAGCAGCGGTGCGTCAGGGGATTCACCCCTCCACTTT	CASSGASGDSPLHF